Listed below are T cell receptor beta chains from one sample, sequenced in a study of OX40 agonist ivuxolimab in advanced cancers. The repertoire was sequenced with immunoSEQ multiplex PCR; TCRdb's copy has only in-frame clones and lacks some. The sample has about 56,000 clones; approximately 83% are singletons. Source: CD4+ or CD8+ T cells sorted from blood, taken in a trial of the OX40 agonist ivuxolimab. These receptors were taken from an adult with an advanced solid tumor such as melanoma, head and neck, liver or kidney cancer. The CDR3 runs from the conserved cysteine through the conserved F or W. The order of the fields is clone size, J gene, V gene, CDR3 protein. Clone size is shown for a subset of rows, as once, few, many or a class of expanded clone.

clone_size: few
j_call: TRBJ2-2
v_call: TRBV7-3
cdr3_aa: CASSFPNVAVHRELFF

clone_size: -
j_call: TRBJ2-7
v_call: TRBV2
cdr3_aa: CASSERLAGFRYF

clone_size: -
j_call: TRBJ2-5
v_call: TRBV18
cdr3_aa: CASSPPGTTHIKETQYF

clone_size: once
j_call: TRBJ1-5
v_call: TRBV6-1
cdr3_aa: CASSEGAGRLIGNQPQHF

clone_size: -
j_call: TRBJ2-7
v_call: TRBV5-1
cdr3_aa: CASSPMGDSEQYF

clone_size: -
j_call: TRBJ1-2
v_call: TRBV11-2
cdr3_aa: CASSLVVSRPAARGYTF

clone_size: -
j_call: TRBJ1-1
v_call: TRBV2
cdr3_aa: CASSSQGRNTEAFF

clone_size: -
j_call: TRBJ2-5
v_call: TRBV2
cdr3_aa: CASRRQGWGETQYF

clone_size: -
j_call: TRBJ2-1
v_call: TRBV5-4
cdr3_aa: CASSLMGYNEQFF

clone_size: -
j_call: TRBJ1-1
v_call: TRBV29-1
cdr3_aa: CSVVKGTTEAFF

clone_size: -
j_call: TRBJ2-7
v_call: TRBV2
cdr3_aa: CASRTNSGEQYF

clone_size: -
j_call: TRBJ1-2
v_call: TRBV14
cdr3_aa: CASSPLWGQGAAIDGYTF

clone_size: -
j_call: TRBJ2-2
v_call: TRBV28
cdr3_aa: CASSFPNTGELFF

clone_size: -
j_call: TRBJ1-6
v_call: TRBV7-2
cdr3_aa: CASSAGWGKNNSPLHF

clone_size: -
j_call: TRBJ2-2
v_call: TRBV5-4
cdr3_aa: CASSPGQGLHGELFF

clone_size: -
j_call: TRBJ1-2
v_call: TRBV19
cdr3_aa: CASSTRQGASGYTF

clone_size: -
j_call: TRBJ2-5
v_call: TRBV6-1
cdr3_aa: CASTLAETQYF

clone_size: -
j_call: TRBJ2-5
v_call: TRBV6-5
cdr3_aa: CATNLGAAETQYF

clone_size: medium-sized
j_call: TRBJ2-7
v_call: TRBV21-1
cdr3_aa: CASSKPPGPSYEQYF

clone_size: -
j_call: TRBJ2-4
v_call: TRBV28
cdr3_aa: CASSSAGTGNSKNIQYF

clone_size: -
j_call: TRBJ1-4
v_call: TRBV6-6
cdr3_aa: CASSVGVAAYNEKLFF

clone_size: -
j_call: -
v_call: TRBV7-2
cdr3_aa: CASSSQGGRARNEQYF

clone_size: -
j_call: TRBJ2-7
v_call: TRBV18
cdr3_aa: CASSSTGLGANYEQYF

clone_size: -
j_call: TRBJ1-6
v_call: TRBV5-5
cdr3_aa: CASSLARGRNNSPLHF

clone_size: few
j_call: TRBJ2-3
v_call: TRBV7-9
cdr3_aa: CASSLVSDTQYF

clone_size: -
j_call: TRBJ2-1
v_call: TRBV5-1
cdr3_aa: CASSPGLAVTYNEQFF

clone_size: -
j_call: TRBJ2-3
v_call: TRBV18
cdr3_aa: CASSPGRGIWTDTQYF

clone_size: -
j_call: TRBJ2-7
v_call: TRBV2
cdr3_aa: CASRGSGRSTYEQYF